This T cell receptor beta chain was found in a study of cytomegalovirus exposure and HLA in healthy donors. PCR involved 60 Vbeta and 13 Jbeta primers. Method: immunoSEQ multiplex PCR; TCRdb's copy keeps in-frame clones and lacks some. The repertoire holds roughly 170,000 clones, roughly 80% seen once, with more than 2.5% in the top ten. General study findings and limits: Most CMV-associated TCR beta chains appeared HLA-restricted in a later analysis. The only immune exposure information that was available was CMV serostatus.

As for this clone: Its cognate antigen is unknown.

Germline CDR1 is SGHRS and CDR2 is YFSETQ. V shed 0 bases and J 4 bases; nucleotides not matched to a gene: 3. The CDR3 has 15 residues. The chain links TRBV5-1 to TRBJ2-2; 7 nucleotides align to TRBD1. This TCR came from a female donor in good health and CMV-seronegative. The sample consisted of PBMCs. CDR3 amino acids: CASSLVGGLTGELFF. The DNA of the CDR3 is TGCGCCAGCAGCTTGGTAGGGGGCCTCACCGGGGAGCTGTTTTTT.